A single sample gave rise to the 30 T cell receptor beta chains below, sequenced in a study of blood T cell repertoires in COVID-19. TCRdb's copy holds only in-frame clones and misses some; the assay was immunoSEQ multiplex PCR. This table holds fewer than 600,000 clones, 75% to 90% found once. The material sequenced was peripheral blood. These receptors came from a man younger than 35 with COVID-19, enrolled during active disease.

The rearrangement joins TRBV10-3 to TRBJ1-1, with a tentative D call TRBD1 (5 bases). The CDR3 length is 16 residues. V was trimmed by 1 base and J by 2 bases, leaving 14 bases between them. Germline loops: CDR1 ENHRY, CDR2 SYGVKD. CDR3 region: CAISEFALGGNTEAFF. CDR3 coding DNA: TGTGCCATCAGTGAGTTCGCTTTGGGGGGAAACACTGAAGCTTTCTTT.

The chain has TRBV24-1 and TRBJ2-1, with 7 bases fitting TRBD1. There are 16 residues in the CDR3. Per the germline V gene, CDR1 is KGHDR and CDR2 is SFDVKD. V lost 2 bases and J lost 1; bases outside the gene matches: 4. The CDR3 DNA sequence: TGTGCCACCAGTGATTCCACAGGGGAGTCCTACAATGAGCAGTTCTTC. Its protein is CATSDSTGESYNEQFF.

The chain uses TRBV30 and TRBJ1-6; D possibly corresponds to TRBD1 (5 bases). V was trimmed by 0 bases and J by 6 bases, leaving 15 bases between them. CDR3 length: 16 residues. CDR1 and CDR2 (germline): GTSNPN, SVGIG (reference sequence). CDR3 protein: CAWSVPSDILNSPLHF. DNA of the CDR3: TGTGCCTGGAGTGTACCGTCGGACATACTTAATTCACCCCTCCACTTT.

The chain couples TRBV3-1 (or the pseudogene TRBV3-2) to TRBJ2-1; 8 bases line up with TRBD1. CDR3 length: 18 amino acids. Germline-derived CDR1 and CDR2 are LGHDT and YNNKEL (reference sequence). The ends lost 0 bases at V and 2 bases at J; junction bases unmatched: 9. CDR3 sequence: CASSQEQTPGGAYNEQFF. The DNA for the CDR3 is TGTGCCAGCAGCCAAGAACAGACCCCAGGGGGCGCCTACAATGAGCAGTTCTTC.

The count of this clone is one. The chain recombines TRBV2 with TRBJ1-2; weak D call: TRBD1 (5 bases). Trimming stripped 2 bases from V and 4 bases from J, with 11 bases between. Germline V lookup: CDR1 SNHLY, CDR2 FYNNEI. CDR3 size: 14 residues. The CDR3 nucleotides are TGTGCCAGCAGTGAACTTCGGCAGGGCTATGGCTACACCTTC. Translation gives CASSELRQGYGYTF.

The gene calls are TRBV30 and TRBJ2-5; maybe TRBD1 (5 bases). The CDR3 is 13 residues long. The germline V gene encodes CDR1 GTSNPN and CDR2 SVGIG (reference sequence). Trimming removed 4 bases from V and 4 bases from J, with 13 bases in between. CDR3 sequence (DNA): TGTGCCTGGACCAACGGGCAGGGAGAGACCCAGTACTTC. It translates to CAWTNGQGETQYF. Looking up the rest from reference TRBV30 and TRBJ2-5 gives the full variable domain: SQTIHQWPATLVQPVGSPLSLECTVEGTSNPNLYWYRQAAGRGLQLLFYSVGIGQISSEVPQNLSASRPQDRQFILSSKKLLLSDSGFYLCAWTNGQGETQYFGPGTRLLVL.

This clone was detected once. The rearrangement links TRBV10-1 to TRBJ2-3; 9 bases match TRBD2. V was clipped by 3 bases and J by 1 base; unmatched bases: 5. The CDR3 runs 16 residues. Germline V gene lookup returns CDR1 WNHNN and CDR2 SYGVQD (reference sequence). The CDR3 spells CASSEYRTSGTDTQYF. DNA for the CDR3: TGCGCCAGCAGTGAATATAGGACTAGCGGCACAGATACGCAGTATTTT.

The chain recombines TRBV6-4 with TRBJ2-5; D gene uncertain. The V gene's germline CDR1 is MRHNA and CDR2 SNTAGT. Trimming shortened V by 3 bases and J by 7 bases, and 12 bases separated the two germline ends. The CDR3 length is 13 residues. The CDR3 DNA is TGTGCCAGCAGTGATGAGGTCTTAGGGACCCAGTACTTC. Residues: CASSDEVLGTQYF.

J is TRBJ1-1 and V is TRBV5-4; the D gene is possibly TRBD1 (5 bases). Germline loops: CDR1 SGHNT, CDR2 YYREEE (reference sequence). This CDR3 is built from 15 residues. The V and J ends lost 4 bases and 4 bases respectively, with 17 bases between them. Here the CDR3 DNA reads TGTGCCAGCAGCCCCGAACAACAGGCGGTCACTGAAGCTTTCTTT. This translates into CASSPEQQAVTEAFF.

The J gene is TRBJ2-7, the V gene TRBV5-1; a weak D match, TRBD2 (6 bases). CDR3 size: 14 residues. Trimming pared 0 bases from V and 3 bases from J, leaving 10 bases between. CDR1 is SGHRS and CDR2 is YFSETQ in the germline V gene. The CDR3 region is CASSLEEGIYEQYF. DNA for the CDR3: TGCGCCAGCAGCTTGGAGGAGGGAATCTACGAGCAGTACTTC.

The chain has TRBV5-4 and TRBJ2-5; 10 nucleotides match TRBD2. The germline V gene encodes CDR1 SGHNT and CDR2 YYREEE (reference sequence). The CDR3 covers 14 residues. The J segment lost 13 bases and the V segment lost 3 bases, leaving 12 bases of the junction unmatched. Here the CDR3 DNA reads TGTGCCAGCAGCTGGGGGAGCGGGGGGGCCCTGAGGTACTTC. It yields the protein CASSWGSGGALRYF.

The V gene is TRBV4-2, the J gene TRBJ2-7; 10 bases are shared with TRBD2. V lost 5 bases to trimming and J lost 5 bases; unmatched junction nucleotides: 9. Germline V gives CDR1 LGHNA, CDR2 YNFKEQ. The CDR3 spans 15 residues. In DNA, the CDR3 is TGTGCCAGCAGCGGGGTAGCGGGAGGCTTGAACGAGCAGTACTTC. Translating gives CASSGVAGGLNEQYF.

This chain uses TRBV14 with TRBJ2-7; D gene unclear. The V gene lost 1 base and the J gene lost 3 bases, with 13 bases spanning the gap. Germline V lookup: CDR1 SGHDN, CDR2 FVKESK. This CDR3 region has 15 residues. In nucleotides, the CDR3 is TGTGCCAGCAGCCAAGGGCTAGATTATATCTACGAGCAGTACTTC. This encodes CASSQGLDYIYEQYF. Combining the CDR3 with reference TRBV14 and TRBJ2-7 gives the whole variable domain EAGVTQFPSHSVIEKGQTVTLRCDPISGHDNLYWYRRVMGKEIKFLLHFVKESKQDESGMPNNRFLAERTGGTYSTLKVQPAELEDSGVYFCASSQGLDYIYEQYFGPGTRLTVT.

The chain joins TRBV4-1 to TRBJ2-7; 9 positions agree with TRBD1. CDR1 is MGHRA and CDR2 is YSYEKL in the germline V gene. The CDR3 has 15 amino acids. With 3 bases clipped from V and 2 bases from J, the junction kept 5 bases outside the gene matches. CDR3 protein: CASSQSGTGTYEQYF. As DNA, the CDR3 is TGCGCCAGCAGCCAGTCCGGGACAGGGACCTACGAGCAGTACTTC.

The CDR3 DNA is TGTGCCACCAGCAACTCGTGGGCGGGGGCCCGCACTGGGGAGCTGTTTTTT. Protein sequence: CATSNSWAGARTGELFF. The chain carries TRBV15 and TRBJ2-2, with TRBD2 as a possible D gene (7 bases). The V gene lost 4 bases and the J gene lost 8 bases, with 23 bases spanning the gap. The germline CDR1 and CDR2 sequences are LNHNV and YYDKDF (reference sequence). This CDR3 contains 17 residues.

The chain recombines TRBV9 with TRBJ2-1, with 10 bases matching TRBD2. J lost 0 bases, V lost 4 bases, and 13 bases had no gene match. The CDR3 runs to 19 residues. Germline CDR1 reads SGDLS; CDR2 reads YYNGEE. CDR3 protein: CASSYALSSGRISYNEQFF. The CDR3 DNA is TGTGCCAGCAGCTACGCTTTGAGTAGCGGGAGGATCTCCTACAATGAGCAGTTCTTC.

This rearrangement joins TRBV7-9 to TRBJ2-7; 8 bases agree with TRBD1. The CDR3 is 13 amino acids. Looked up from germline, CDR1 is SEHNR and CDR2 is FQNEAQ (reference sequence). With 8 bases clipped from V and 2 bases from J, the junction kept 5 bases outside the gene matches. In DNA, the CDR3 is TGTGCCAGCCGCATGACAGGGGCCTACGAGCAGTACTTC. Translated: CASRMTGAYEQYF.

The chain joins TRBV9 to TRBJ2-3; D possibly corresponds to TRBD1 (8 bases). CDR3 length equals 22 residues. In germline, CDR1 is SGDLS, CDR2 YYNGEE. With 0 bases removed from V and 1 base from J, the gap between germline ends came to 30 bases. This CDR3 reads CASSVGSWQGASGQMGTDTQYF. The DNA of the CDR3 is TGTGCCAGCAGCGTAGGGTCTTGGCAGGGGGCTAGCGGCCAAATGGGCACAGATACGCAGTATTTT.

Here the CDR3 DNA reads TGTGCCAGCAGCCACCGACTAGGTGACAACGAGCAGTACTTC. Its translation: CASSHRLGDNEQYF. The chain joins TRBV4-2 to TRBJ2-7, with a possible D match to TRBD2 (6 bases). The germline V gene has CDR1 LGHNA and CDR2 YNFKEQ. Trimming shortened V by 3 bases and J by 5 bases, and 14 bases separated the two germline ends. The CDR3 contains 14 residues.

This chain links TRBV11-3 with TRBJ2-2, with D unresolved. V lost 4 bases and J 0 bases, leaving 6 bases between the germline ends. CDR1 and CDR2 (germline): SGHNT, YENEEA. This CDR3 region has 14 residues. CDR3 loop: CASSYITNTGELFF. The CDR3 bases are TGTGCCAGCAGCTATATAACGAACACCGGGGAGCTGTTTTTT.

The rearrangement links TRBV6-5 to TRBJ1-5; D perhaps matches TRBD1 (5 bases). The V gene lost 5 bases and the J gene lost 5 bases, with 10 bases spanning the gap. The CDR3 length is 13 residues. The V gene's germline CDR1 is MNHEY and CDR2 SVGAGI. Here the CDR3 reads CASSTAGDQPQHF. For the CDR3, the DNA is TGTGCCAGCAGTACGGCGGGGGATCAGCCCCAGCATTTT.

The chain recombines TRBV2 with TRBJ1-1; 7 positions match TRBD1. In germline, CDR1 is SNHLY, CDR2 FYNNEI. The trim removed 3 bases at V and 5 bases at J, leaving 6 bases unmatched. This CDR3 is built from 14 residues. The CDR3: CASSEQTGETEAFF. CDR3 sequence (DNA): TGTGCCAGCAGTGAGCAAACAGGGGAAACTGAAGCTTTCTTT.

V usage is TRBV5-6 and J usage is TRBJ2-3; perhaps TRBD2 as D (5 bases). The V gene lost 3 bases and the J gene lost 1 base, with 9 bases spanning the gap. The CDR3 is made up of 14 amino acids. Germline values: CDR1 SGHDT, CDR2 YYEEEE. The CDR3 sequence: CASSSGLGTDTQYF. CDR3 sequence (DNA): TGTGCCAGCAGCTCAGGACTGGGCACAGATACGCAGTATTTT.

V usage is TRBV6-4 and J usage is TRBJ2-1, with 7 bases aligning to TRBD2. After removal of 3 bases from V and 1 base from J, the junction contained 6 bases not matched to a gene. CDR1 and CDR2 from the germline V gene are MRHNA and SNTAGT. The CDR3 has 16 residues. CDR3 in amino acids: CASSERSGVSYNEQFF. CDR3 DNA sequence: TGTGCCAGCAGTGAAAGGAGCGGGGTATCCTACAATGAGCAGTTCTTC.

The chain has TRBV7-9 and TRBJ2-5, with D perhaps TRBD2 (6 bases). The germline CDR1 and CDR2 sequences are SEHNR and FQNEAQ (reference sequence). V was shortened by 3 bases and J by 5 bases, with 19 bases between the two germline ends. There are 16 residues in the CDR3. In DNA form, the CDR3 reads TGTGCCAGCAGCTTGTTGTTAGCGGCGATTATGGAGACCCAGTACTTC. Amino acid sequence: CASSLLLAAIMETQYF. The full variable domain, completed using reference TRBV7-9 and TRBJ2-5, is DTGVSQNPRHKITKRGQNVTFRCDPISEHNRLYWYRQTLGQGPEFLTYFQNEAQLEKSRLLSDRFSAERPKGSFSTLEIQRTEQGDSAMYLCASSLLLAAIMETQYFGPGTRLLVL.

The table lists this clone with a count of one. CDR3 region: CASSPNRDRGYTF. For the CDR3, the DNA is TGCGCCAGCAGTCCAAACCGGGACAGAGGCTACACCTTC. The rearrangement links TRBV4-1 to TRBJ1-2; TRBD1 aligns across 7 bases. The germline V gene has CDR1 MGHRA and CDR2 YSYEKL. This CDR3 has 13 residues. V was pared by 6 bases and J by 8 bases, with 9 bases of the junction left unmatched.

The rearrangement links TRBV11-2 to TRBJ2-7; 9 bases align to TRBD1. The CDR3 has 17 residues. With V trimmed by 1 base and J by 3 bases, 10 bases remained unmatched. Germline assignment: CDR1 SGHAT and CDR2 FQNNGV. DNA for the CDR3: TGTGCCAGCAGCTTAGGAGGAAACAGGGGGCTTAACTACGAGCAGTACTTC. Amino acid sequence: CASSLGGNRGLNYEQYF. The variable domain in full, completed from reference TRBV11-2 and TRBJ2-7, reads EAGVAQSPRYKIIEKRQSVAFWCNPISGHATLYWYQQILGQGPKLLIQFQNNGVVDDSQLPKDRFSAERLKGVDSTLKIQPAKLEDSAVYLCASSLGGNRGLNYEQYFGPGTRLTVT.

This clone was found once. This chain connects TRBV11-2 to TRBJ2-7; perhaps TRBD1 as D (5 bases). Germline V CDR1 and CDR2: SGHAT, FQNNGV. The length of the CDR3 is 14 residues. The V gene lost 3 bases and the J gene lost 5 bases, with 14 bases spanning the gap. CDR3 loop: CASSFAVPGNEQYF. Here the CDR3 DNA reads TGTGCCAGCAGCTTCGCCGTACCAGGGAACGAGCAGTACTTC. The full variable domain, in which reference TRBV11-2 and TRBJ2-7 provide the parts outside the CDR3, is EAGVAQSPRYKIIEKRQSVAFWCNPISGHATLYWYQQILGQGPKLLIQFQNNGVVDDSQLPKDRFSAERLKGVDSTLKIQPAKLEDSAVYLCASSFAVPGNEQYFGPGTRLTVT.

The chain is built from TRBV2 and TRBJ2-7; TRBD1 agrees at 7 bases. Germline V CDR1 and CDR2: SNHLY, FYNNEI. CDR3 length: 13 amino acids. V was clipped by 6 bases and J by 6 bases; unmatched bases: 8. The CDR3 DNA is TGTGCCAGCAGCCAGGACAGGCAATTCGAGCAGTACTTC. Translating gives CASSQDRQFEQYF.

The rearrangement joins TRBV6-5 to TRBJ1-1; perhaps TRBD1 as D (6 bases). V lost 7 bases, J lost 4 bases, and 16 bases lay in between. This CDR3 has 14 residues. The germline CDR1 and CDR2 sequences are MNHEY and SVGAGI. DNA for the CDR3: TGTGCCAGCACCATCGCGGGGGGGGCCACTGAAGCTTTCTTT. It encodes CASTIAGGATEAFF.